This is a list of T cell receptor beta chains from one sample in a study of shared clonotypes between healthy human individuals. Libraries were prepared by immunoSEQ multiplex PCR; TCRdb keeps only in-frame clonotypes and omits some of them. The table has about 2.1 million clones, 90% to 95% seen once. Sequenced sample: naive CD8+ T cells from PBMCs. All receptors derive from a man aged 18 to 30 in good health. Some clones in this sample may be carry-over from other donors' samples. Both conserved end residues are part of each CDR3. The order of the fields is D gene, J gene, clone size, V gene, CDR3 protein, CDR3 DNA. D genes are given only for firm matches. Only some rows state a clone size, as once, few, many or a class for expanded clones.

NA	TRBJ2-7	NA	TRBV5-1	CASSLGPGNPYEQYF	TGCGCCAGCAGCTTGGGGCCAGGTAACCCCTACGAGCAGTACTTC
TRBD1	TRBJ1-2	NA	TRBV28	CASRGTGDYGYTF	TGTGCCAGCAGGGGGACAGGGGACTATGGCTACACCTTC
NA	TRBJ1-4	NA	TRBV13	CASSLGAGDNEKLFF	TGTGCCAGCAGCTTAGGGGCAGGGGATAATGAAAAACTGTTTTTT
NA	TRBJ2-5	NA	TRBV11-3	CASSSRGGNNQGGETQYF	TGTGCCAGCAGCTCTAGGGGCGGAAACAACCAAGGGGGAGAGACCCAGTACTTC
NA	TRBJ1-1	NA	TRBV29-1	CSVVRGLNTEAFF	TGCAGCGTTGTTAGGGGTTTGAACACTGAAGCTTTCTTT
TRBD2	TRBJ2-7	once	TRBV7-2	CASRYGASGSRQYF	TGTGCCAGCAGGTATGGGGCTAGCGGGAGTCGGCAGTACTTC
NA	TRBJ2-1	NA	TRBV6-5	CASSYSQYNEQFF	TGTGCCAGCAGTTACTCGCAGTACAATGAGCAGTTCTTC
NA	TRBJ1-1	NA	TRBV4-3	CASSQSTGGQPNTEAFF	TGCGCCAGCAGCCAATCAACGGGCGGACAGCCGAACACTGAAGCTTTCTTT
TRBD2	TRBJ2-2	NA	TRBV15	CATSRDLAGGPGELFF	TGTGCCACCAGCAGAGATCTAGCGGGAGGGCCCGGGGAGCTGTTTTTT
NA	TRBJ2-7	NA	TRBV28	CASSLQATEISYEQYF	TGTGCCAGCAGTTTACAGGCGACAGAGATCTCCTACGAGCAGTACTTC
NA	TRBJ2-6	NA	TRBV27	CASSLRIPGANVLTF	TGTGCCAGCAGTTTACGCATCCCTGGGGCCAACGTCCTGACTTTC
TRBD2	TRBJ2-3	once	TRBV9	CASSAKTSGSADTQYF	TGTGCCAGCAGCGCCAAGACTAGCGGGAGTGCAGATACGCAGTATTTT
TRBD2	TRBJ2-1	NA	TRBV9	CASSASGISYNEQFF	TGTGCCAGCAGCGCGAGCGGGATTTCCTACAATGAGCAGTTCTTC
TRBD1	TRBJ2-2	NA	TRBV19	CASYDREDTGELFF	TGTGCCAGCTATGACAGGGAAGACACCGGGGAGCTGTTTTTT
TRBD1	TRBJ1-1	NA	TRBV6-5	CASSGTGGIGTEAFF	TGTGCCAGCAGTGGGACAGGGGGAATTGGGACTGAAGCTTTCTTT
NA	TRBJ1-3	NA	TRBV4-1	CASSQVTGYSGNTIYF	TGCGCCAGCAGCCAAGTAACAGGTTACTCTGGAAACACCATATATTTT
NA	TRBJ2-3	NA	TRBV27	CASSPRTTVWSDTQYF	TGTGCCAGCAGTCCCCGCACTACCGTTTGGTCAGATACGCAGTATTTT
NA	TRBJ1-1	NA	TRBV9	CASSPRYGTEAFF	TGTGCCAGCAGCCCCCGATATGGGACTGAAGCTTTCTTT
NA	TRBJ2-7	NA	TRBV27	CASSFRSQGVNEQYF	TGTGCCAGCAGCTTTAGGTCGCAGGGTGTCAACGAGCAGTACTTC
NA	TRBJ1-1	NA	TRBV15	CATSRDRMNTEAFF	TGTGCCACCAGCAGAGATCGGATGAACACTGAAGCTTTCTTT
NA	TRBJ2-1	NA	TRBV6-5	CASSYDRSASYNEQFF	TGTGCCAGCAGTTACGATCGGTCGGCGTCCTACAATGAGCAGTTCTTC
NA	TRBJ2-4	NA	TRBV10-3	CAISELPLAKNIQYF	TGTGCCATCAGTGAACTGCCTTTAGCCAAAAACATTCAGTACTTC
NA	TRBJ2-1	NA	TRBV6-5	CASSYAGSGEQFF	TGTGCCAGCAGTTACGCGGGCTCGGGTGAGCAGTTCTTC
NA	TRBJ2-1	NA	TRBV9	CASSAPGGPTYNEQFF	TGTGCCAGCAGCGCTCCCGGGGGCCCTACCTACAATGAGCAGTTCTTC
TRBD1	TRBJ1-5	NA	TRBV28	CASSARWDRGWQPQHF	TGTGCCAGCAGTGCACGTTGGGACAGGGGATGGCAGCCCCAGCATTTT
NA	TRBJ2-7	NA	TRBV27	CASSLGGSYEQYF	TGTGCCAGCAGTTTGGGGGGATCCTACGAGCAGTACTTC
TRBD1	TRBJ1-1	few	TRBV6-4	CASRPDRGDNTEAFF	TGTGCCAGCAGGCCGGACAGGGGGGATAACACTGAAGCTTTCTTT
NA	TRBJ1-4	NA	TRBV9	CASSQDGTNEKLFF	TGTGCCAGCAGCCAAGACGGGACAAATGAAAAACTGTTTTTT
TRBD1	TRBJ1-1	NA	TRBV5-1	CASRQRQGMNTEAFF	TGCGCCAGCAGGCAAAGACAGGGGATGAACACTGAAGCTTTCTTT
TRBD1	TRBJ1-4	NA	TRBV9	CASRGRGNEKLFF	TGTGCCAGCAGGGGCAGGGGGAATGAAAAACTGTTTTTT
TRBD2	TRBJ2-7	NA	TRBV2	CARAKGTSDSNEQYF	TGTGCCAGGGCCAAGGGAACTAGCGATTCCAACGAGCAGTACTTC